Sequencing of this TCR beta chain was carried out in a study of blood T cell repertoires in COVID-19. Study summary: Some COVID-19 samples were acute and others convalescent; all came from the United States, Italy and Spain. T cells, B-cell-depleted T cells, or PBMCs supplied cDNA or gDNA.

Under the authors' procedure: The authors estimated nucleated cell counts from reference gene primer amplification. TCRdb keeps only in-frame clones here, not all; method: immunoSEQ multiplex PCR. V, J and clone size reflect that table, while D and trimming were determined from the DNA. The sample has approximately 46,000 clones, around 80% seen once. V lost 3 bases and J lost 3, with 3 bases in between. This CDR3 contains 12 residues. The sample taken for sequencing was peripheral blood. The rearrangement joins TRBV12-3 or TRBV12-4 to TRBJ1-3; D is unresolved. This TCR was sampled from a human donor in a cohort sampled during active COVID-19. CDR3 sequence reads: CASSFRGNTIYF. In DNA form, the CDR3 reads TGTGCCAGCAGTTTTCGTGGAAACACCATATATTTT.